The TCR beta chain described here comes from a study of T cell responses to AZD1222 COVID-19 vaccine. The study, taken as a whole, reports: Spike as a whole was targeted by vaccine-associated CD4 TCRs, dominant at 160-218 and 743-854. Every sample of the repertoires postdated the peak T cell response. Elevations in Spike-specific TCR breadth and depth followed administration of two AZD1222 doses.

Details on this clone: As yet, its antigen is unknown.

The ends were cut back, 0 bases at V and 9 bases at J, with 12 bases in the middle. CDR1 and CDR2 from the germline V gene are LGHDT and YNNKEL (reference sequence). The CDR3 covers 14 residues. Assay: immunoSEQ multiplex PCR; the TCRdb copy retains only in-frame clones and omits some. This table holds some 150,000 clones, about 91% found once. V and J are TRBV3-1 (or the pseudogene TRBV3-2) and TRBJ2-1, with D hard to call. This sequence originates from an adult in good health. The starting material was peripheral blood, obtained on day 0 of MenACWY control vaccination. CDR3 residues: CASSQDLGRGEQFF. CDR3 coding DNA: TGTGCCAGCAGCCAAGATTTAGGGCGCGGTGAGCAGTTCTTC.